A single sample is the source of the 3 T cell receptor beta chains below, sequenced in a study of CD8+CD57+ T cells in acquired aplastic anemia. Profiling of TCR beta VDJ combinations and CDR3 sequences used genomic DNA as template. A single record per CDR3 protein comes from TCRdb applying MiXCR to the reads. The sample lists 200,000 or so distinct CDR3 sequences, 40% to 60% occurring once. All sequencing subjects had displayed CD8+CD57+ cell expansion on flow cytometry. What was sequenced was sorted CD4+, CD8+, or CD8+CD57+ T cells (not recorded which) from PBMCs. The receptors were gathered from a human donor with aplastic anemia.

Remarks on this clonotype: A much larger clonotype is one base distant, so this may be a read error. The rearrangement uses TRBV10-3 and TRBJ2-2; possible D gene TRBD1, 6 bases. The germline gives CDR1 ENHRY, CDR2 SYGVKD. This CDR3 is built from 15 residues. V lost 3 bases to trimming and J lost 1 base, with 9 bases between them. The CDR3 bases are TGTGCCATCAGTGAAATGACAGGGAACACCGGGGAGCTGTTTTTT. The encoded protein is CAISEMTGNTGELFF.

This clonotype appeared many times. The V gene is TRBV6-6, the J gene TRBJ2-7; tentative D call: TRBD2 (7 bases). Trimming took 6 bases from V and 2 from J, leaving 14 bases between them. The CDR3 contains 14 residues. Germline V gene sequence: CDR1 MNHNY, CDR2 SVGAGI (reference sequence). The CDR3 loop is CASSPSRGPYEQYF. The DNA of the CDR3 is TGTGCCAGCAGCCCATCGCGGGGGCCCTACGAGCAGTACTTC.

This clonotype was picked up a small number of times. The gene calls are TRBV18 and TRBJ2-5; TRBD2 might be the D (6 bases). The germline V gene encodes CDR1 KGHSH and CDR2 LQKENI. This CDR3 contains 12 residues. Trimming removed 1 base at V and 10 bases at J, with 10 bases between. CDR3 residues: CASSPREEDQYF. In DNA, the CDR3 is TGTGCCAGCTCACCACGGGAGGAAGACCAGTACTTC.